The next 25 T cell receptor beta chains were all read from a single sample in a study of beta chain features in type 1 diabetes (dated by TCRdb to about 2018). Summary of the overall study and its limitations: Type 1 diabetes patients showed a moderate but significant shortening of TCRB CDR3 length in all four CD4+ subsets.

Library creation used the immunoSEQ multiplex PCR assay. The entire amount of isolated RNA was reverse transcribed using the High Capacity cDNA Reverse Transcription Kit, so the sequenced TCRB transcripts were expressed ones. TCRdb took this table from immuneACCESS and kept in-frame rearrangements with V and J called. Such tables lack part of the clones; where checked against another copy, unresolved V genes explain under half of the gap, and the rest is unexplained. The sample table shows more than 250,000 clones, and just over 20% are seen once. Jointly, the top ten make up 0.028% of the sample. These TCRs are of unknown antigen specificity. Input material: naive CD4+ T cells from blood. The meaning of the sample's cell subset or site label: true naive CD4+ T cells. The receptors were sampled from a woman in her 40s with type 1 diabetes.

The table lists this clone with a few counts. The chain combines TRBV9 with TRBJ2-7; D gene ambiguous. Between the trimmed V and J ends, which lost 0 bases and 7 bases, there was a span of 20 bases. Germline values: CDR1 SGDLS, CDR2 YYNGEE. The CDR3 contains 16 residues. CDR3 DNA sequence: TGTGCCAGCAGCGTAGCAATCCTCGCGAAGCTCGGGGAGCAGTACTTC. Encoded protein: CASSVAILAKLGEQYF.

J is TRBJ1-2 and V is TRBV28; D gene unclear. Per germline, CDR1 MDHEN and CDR2 SYDVKM. CDR3 size: 10 residues. V was trimmed by 8 bases and J by 6 bases, leaving 7 bases between them. The CDR3 sequence is CASRSDGYTF. Here the CDR3 DNA reads TGTGCCAGCCGCTCGGATGGCTACACCTTC.

This clone was detected only a few times. V gene TRBV9 combines with J gene TRBJ2-1; tentative D call: TRBD2 (5 bases). The CDR3 totals 18 residues. Deletions cut 5 bases from V and 2 bases from J, with 23 bases between. CDR1 SGDLS and CDR2 YYNGEE come from the germline V gene. The CDR3 spells CASRQLSGLDGAYNEQFF. The CDR3, as DNA: TGTGCCAGCAGACAACTAAGCGGCCTGGACGGAGCCTACAATGAGCAGTTCTTC.

The chain links TRBV4-3 to TRBJ2-3; the match to TRBD2 covers 7 bases. Germline CDR1 and CDR2: LGHNA and YSLEER. The CDR3 consists of 17 residues. V shed 1 base, J shed 2 bases, and the junction held 9 bases outside the gene matches. CDR3 sequence (DNA): TGCGCCAGCAGCCAAGGAAATCCAGCGGGAACCACAGATACGCAGTATTTT. The encoded protein is CASSQGNPAGTTDTQYF.

The CDR3 here is CASSFDRGPETQYF. The CDR3 DNA is TGTGCCAGCAGCTTCGACAGGGGGCCGGAGACCCAGTACTTC. The chain is built from TRBV11-2 and TRBJ2-5, with TRBD1 matching over 10 bases. The trim removed 3 bases at V and 5 bases at J, leaving 3 bases unmatched. The CDR3 length is 14 residues. Germline CDR1 and CDR2: SGHAT and FQNNGV.

CDR3 residues: CASSSGTSPYEQYF. CDR3 nucleotide sequence: TGTGCCAGCAGTTCCGGGACTAGTCCCTACGAGCAGTACTTC. The V and J genes are TRBV5-4 and TRBJ2-7; TRBD2 matches at 8 bases. The CDR3 loop spans 14 amino acids. V was pared by 5 bases and J by 2 bases, with 6 bases of the junction left unmatched. CDR1 is SGHNT, CDR2 YYREEE, per germline (reference sequence). Full variable domain (remainder filled in from reference TRBV5-4 and TRBJ2-7): ETGVTQSPTHLIKTRGQQVTLRCSSQSGHNTVSWYQQALGQGPQFIFQYYREEENGRGNFPPRFSGLQFPNYSSELNVNALELDDSALYLCASSSGTSPYEQYFGPGTRLTVT.

This chain links TRBV9 with TRBJ2-3; 10 positions match TRBD2. The trim removed 4 bases at V and 0 bases at J, leaving 8 bases unmatched. This CDR3 has 17 amino acids. Per the germline V gene, CDR1 is SGDLS and CDR2 is YYNGEE. As DNA, the CDR3 is TGTGCCAGCAGCACGCTAGCGGGGGCGGTCAGCACAGATACGCAGTATTTT. It yields the protein CASSTLAGAVSTDTQYF.

The V and J genes are TRBV5-1 and TRBJ2-1; D possibly corresponds to TRBD1 (5 bases). The CDR3 spans 15 residues. The V end was cut by 0 bases, the J end by 6 bases, with 13 bases between. From germline, CDR1 is SGHRS and CDR2 YFSETQ. CDR3 amino acids: CASSLEGQGVNEQFF. CDR3 in DNA: TGCGCCAGCAGCTTGGAAGGGCAGGGCGTCAATGAGCAGTTCTTC. Combining the CDR3 with reference TRBV5-1 and TRBJ2-1 gives the whole variable domain KAGVTQTPRYLIKTRGQQVTLSCSPISGHRSVSWYQQTPGQGLQFLFEYFSETQRNKGNFPGRFSGRQFSNSRSEMNVSTLELGDSALYLCASSLEGQGVNEQFFGPGTRLTVL.

This clone was seen only a few times. The chain is built from TRBV9 and TRBJ1-2; a possible D gene is TRBD1 (5 bases). V gave up 3 bases and J gave up 4 bases, with 13 bases separating them. Germline loops: CDR1 SGDLS, CDR2 YYNGEE. The CDR3 runs 14 residues. This chain's CDR3 is CASSGGGVGYGYTF. The CDR3 region has the DNA TGTGCCAGCAGCGGTGGAGGGGTAGGCTATGGCTACACCTTC.

This clone was counted only a few times. The V call is TRBV9, the J call TRBJ2-1; 8 bases map to TRBD1. The CDR3 loop spans 15 amino acids. V dropped 4 bases and J dropped 10; count of bases not matched to a gene: 13. CDR1 is SGDLS, CDR2 YYNGEE, per germline. In DNA form, the CDR3 reads TGTGCCAGCAGCTCCGGACAGGGAAACACTCGCGAGCAGTTCTTC. Translating gives CASSSGQGNTREQFF.

The rearrangement joins TRBV6-5 to TRBJ2-5; 8 nucleotides align to TRBD1. Germline V gene sequence: CDR1 MNHEY, CDR2 SVGAGI. CDR3 length: 13 residues. V shed 5 bases and J 7 bases; nucleotides not matched to a gene: 6. Here the CDR3 DNA reads TGTGCCAGCAGTGCGGACAGGGCGGGGACCCAGTACTTC. Residues: CASSADRAGTQYF.

This clone showed up just a few times. V and J are TRBV2 and TRBJ1-5, with 9 bases aligning to TRBD1. CDR1 is SNHLY and CDR2 is FYNNEI in the germline V gene. With 4 bases clipped from V and 7 bases from J, the junction kept 8 bases outside the gene matches. The CDR3 has 15 residues. DNA for the CDR3: TGTGCCAGCAGTGCACAGGGGGCGTTCGGGCAGCCCCAGCATTTT. It codes for CASSAQGAFGQPQHF.

The chain recombines TRBV27 with TRBJ2-1; 9 bases agree with TRBD2. Germline lookup yields CDR1 MNHEY and CDR2 SMNVEV (reference sequence). CDR3 size: 15 residues. J gave up 4 bases and V 3 bases, and 4 bases lay outside the gene matches. The CDR3 region has the DNA TGTGCCAGCAGTTTCGGGACTAGCTTATACAATGAGCAGTTCTTC. This sequence encodes CASSFGTSLYNEQFF.

This clone was detected only a few times. J is TRBJ2-5 and V is TRBV7-2; 14 nucleotides align to TRBD2. Germline V lookup: CDR1 SGHTA, CDR2 FQGNSA. J lost 3 bases, V lost 4 bases, and 10 bases had no gene match. The CDR3 sequence is 18 residues long. As DNA, the CDR3 is TGTGCCAGCAGCTCGAGGGCCGGGACTAGCGGGAGCGAAGAGACCCAGTACTTC. This sequence encodes CASSSRAGTSGSEETQYF.

The chain uses TRBV13 and TRBJ2-7, with TRBD2 identical over 13 bases. Per the germline V gene, CDR1 is PRHDT and CDR2 is FYEKMQ (reference sequence). J was trimmed by 3 bases and V by 5 bases; bases with no gene match: 7. CDR3 length: 16 residues. CDR3 nucleotides: TGTGCCAGCAGCCCCAAGACTAGCGGGGGGATCTACGAGCAGTACTTC. Amino acids: CASSPKTSGGIYEQYF.

This clone was seen more than once but under ten times. This chain joins TRBV5-1 and TRBJ2-1, with D perhaps TRBD2 (5 bases). The germline V gene encodes CDR1 SGHRS and CDR2 YFSETQ. The CDR3 spans 16 residues. V shed 0 bases and J shed 2 bases, with 12 bases lying between them. This CDR3 reads CASSLASGIPYNEQFF. Written as DNA, the CDR3 is TGCGCCAGCAGCTTGGCCTCGGGGATCCCCTACAATGAGCAGTTCTTC.

This chain uses TRBV5-1 with TRBJ2-5, with D tentatively TRBD1 (5 bases). Trimming shortened V by 0 bases and J by 1 base, and 10 bases separated the two germline ends. The CDR3 runs to 15 residues. Looked up from germline, CDR1 is SGHRS and CDR2 is YFSETQ. CDR3 DNA sequence: TGCGCCAGCAGCTTGGCAGGGATGGTCCAAGAGACCCAGTACTTC. Translating gives CASSLAGMVQETQYF.

The chain employs TRBV7-2 and TRBJ1-1; TRBD1 might be the D (5 bases). Trimming shortened V by 3 bases and J by 0 bases, and 11 bases separated the two germline ends. This CDR3 spans 15 amino acids. CDR1 is SGHTA and CDR2 is FQGNSA in the germline V gene. The CDR3 region has the DNA TGTGCCAGCAGCTTTACAGGTAACATGAACACTGAAGCTTTCTTT. It translates to CASSFTGNMNTEAFF.

This chain connects TRBV5-1 to TRBJ2-7; perhaps TRBD2 as D (6 bases). Trimming took off 3 bases at V and 2 bases at J, with 15 bases between the two ends. This CDR3 has 15 amino acids. The germline CDR1 and CDR2 sequences are SGHRS and YFSETQ. The CDR3 DNA sequence: TGCGCCAGCAGCTGGATAGGAGGGGATGCCTACGAGCAGTACTTC. It encodes CASSWIGGDAYEQYF.

The rearrangement uses TRBV18 and TRBJ1-2, with 9 bases that match TRBD1. The germline V gene has CDR1 KGHSH and CDR2 LQKENI. With V trimmed by 6 bases and J by 2 bases, 10 bases remained unmatched. The CDR3 loop spans 16 amino acids. CDR3 sequence reads: CASSPSSGTGNYGYTF. DNA of the CDR3: TGTGCCAGCTCCCCATCCTCCGGGACAGGGAACTATGGCTACACCTTC.

As regards this clone: Other DNA sequences in the same sample also yield this CDR3. V gene TRBV9 combines with J gene TRBJ2-1, with 8 bases that match TRBD2. The germline CDR1 and CDR2 sequences are SGDLS and YYNGEE. The V segment lost 3 bases and the J segment 0 bases; nucleotides outside the gene matches: 2. This CDR3 has 15 amino acids. The CDR3 loop is CASSASGSSYNEQFF. CDR3 DNA: TGTGCCAGCAGCGCAAGCGGGAGCTCCTACAATGAGCAGTTCTTC.

This clone was recorded a few times. This chain joins TRBV7-8 and TRBJ2-5, with TRBD2 identical over 9 bases. The CDR3 spans 14 residues. Looked up from germline, CDR1 is SGHVS and CDR2 is FQNEAQ. The trim removed 4 bases at V and 4 bases at J, leaving 4 bases unmatched. The CDR3 spells CASSWAGGRETQYF. The DNA of the CDR3 is TGTGCCAGCAGCTGGGCGGGGGGGCGAGAGACCCAGTACTTC.

This chain uses TRBV7-2 with TRBJ2-7; 8 positions agree with TRBD2. Germline CDR1 SGHTA, CDR2 FQGNSA. The CDR3 has 16 amino acids. V was pared by 1 base and J by 0 bases, with 5 bases of the junction left unmatched. The CDR3 region has the DNA TGTGCCAGCAGCTTAGTAGCGGGGTTTAGCTCCTACGAGCAGTACTTC. It translates to CASSLVAGFSSYEQYF.

Concerning this clone itself: This same CDR3 is encoded by further DNA sequences in the sample. This rearrangement joins TRBV10-3 to TRBJ2-5, with D uncertain. Looked up from germline, CDR1 is ENHRY and CDR2 is SYGVKD. The CDR3 is 13 residues long. V was trimmed by 2 bases and J by 2 bases, leaving 6 bases between them. CDR3 sequence reads: CAISEGQQETQYF. CDR3 DNA: TGTGCCATCAGTGAGGGGCAGCAAGAGACCCAGTACTTC.

V and J are TRBV9 and TRBJ2-6; 7 bases line up with TRBD1. After removal of 3 bases from V and 1 base from J, the junction contained 7 bases not matched to a gene. The CDR3 is made up of 17 amino acids. Per the germline V gene, CDR1 is SGDLS and CDR2 is YYNGEE. The CDR3 bases are TGTGCCAGCAGCGACCGAACAGGGGCATCTGGGGCCAACGTCCTGACTTTC. Its protein product is CASSDRTGASGANVLTF. The complete variable domain, with remaining parts taken from reference TRBV9 and TRBJ2-6, reads DSGVTQTPKHLITATGQRVTLRCSPRSGDLSVYWYQQSLDQGLQFLIQYYNGEERAKGNILERFSAQQFPDLHSELNLSSLELGDSALYFCASSDRTGASGANVLTFGAGSRLTVL.